These 23 T cell receptor beta chains share one sample of origin, sequenced in a study of cytomegalovirus exposure and HLA in healthy donors (dated by TCRdb to between 2016 and 2019). The library was made by the immunoSEQ multiplex PCR assay. The multiplex PCR relied on a mix of 60 forward primers for TCR Vbeta segments and 13 reverse primers for TCR Jbeta segments. Imported from immuneACCESS, the table was reduced by TCRdb to in-frame sequences with V and J called. These copies leave out some clones; in studies compared against another copy, an unresolved V gene accounts for under half, and the cause of the remainder is not known. Across this sample there are about 150,000 clones, with roughly 74% seen only once. The ten top clones hold roughly 2.8% of the sample. Source material: PBMCs. The receptors here all came from a man younger than 30 in good health and CMV-seronegative.

About this clone: The junction shows a germline mismatch at one end, possibly a read error. V usage is TRBV4-3 and J usage is TRBJ2-6; a weak D match, TRBD2 (6 bases). CDR1 and CDR2 (germline): LGHNA, YSLEER. CDR3 length equals 16 residues. CDR3 sequence: CASSQHAGSGANGLTF. The CDR3 DNA sequence: TGCGCCAGCAGCCAGCACGCGGGGTCTGGGGCCAACGGCCTGACTTTC.

V usage is TRBV9 and J usage is TRBJ2-3, with D perhaps TRBD1 (6 bases). The CDR3 has 14 amino acids. Germline CDR1 SGDLS, CDR2 YYNGEE. The V end lost 0 bases, the J end lost 5 bases, and 10 bases lay between the germline ends. This CDR3 reads CASSVDRAKDTQYF. DNA for the CDR3: TGTGCCAGCAGCGTAGACAGGGCGAAAGATACGCAGTATTTT.

DNA for the CDR3: TGTGCCAGCAGGGTTCCGGGAGGGGGCACTGAAGCTTTCTTT. It translates to CASRVPGGGTEAFF. The chain links TRBV6-5 to TRBJ1-1; tentative D call: TRBD1 (6 bases). V shed 6 bases and J shed 4 bases, with 15 bases lying between them. The CDR3 is 14 amino acids. Germline CDR1 MNHEY, CDR2 SVGAGI.

This chain connects TRBV11-2 to TRBJ1-1, with D tentatively TRBD1 (6 bases). Trimming shortened V by 8 bases and J by 2 bases, and 15 bases separated the two germline ends. The germline V gene has CDR1 SGHAT and CDR2 FQNNGV. CDR3 length: 14 residues. CDR3 bases: TGTGCCAGCGGCACAGAGGGGGTTAACACTGAAGCTTTCTTT. Translating gives CASGTEGVNTEAFF.

The chain uses TRBV19 and TRBJ2-6, with a weak D call TRBD1 (5 bases). Germline V gene sequence: CDR1 LNHDA, CDR2 SQIVND (reference sequence). The CDR3 has 16 residues. V dropped 5 bases and J dropped 0 bases, with 11 bases sitting between them. The CDR3 bases are TGTGCCAGTAGTGGGGCAGGCCTCTCTGGGGCCAACGTCCTGACTTTC. It encodes CASSGAGLSGANVLTF.

This clone showed up just once. The chain carries TRBV6-5 and TRBJ2-1, with TRBD2 as a possible D gene (5 bases). The CDR3 loop spans 13 amino acids. Germline V gives CDR1 MNHEY, CDR2 SVGAGI. V was shortened by 6 bases and J by 5 bases, with 11 bases between the two germline ends. This CDR3 is CASRPLGNNEQFF. In DNA form, the CDR3 reads TGTGCCAGCAGACCCCTCGGGAACAATGAGCAGTTCTTC.

The gene calls are TRBV5-4 and TRBJ2-7, with D unclear. This CDR3 contains 12 residues. Trimming removed 2 bases from V and 0 bases from J, with 3 bases in between. Germline V CDR1 and CDR2: SGHNT, YYREEE (reference sequence). In DNA form, the CDR3 reads TGTGCCAGCAGCTTTAACTCCTACGAGCAGTACTTC. Translated, it gives CASSFNSYEQYF.

The chain has TRBV5-4 and TRBJ2-3; 7 nucleotides match TRBD1. V was pared by 4 bases and J by 3 bases, with 5 bases of the junction left unmatched. CDR3 length: 14 amino acids. The V gene's germline CDR1 is SGHNT and CDR2 YYREEE (reference sequence). CDR3 amino acids: CASSGWTGTDTQYF. The DNA of the CDR3 is TGTGCCAGCAGCGGTTGGACAGGAACAGATACGCAGTATTTT.

This clone was found a few times. This sample also contains other DNA sequences that code for the same CDR3. The chain recombines TRBV18 with TRBJ2-1, with TRBD1 matching over 8 bases. V dropped 3 bases and J dropped 6; count of bases not matched to a gene: 7. Germline-derived CDR1 and CDR2 are KGHSH and LQKENI. CDR3 length: 15 amino acids. CDR3 sequence (DNA): TGTGCCAGCTCACCTCCCGGGACAGGAGGCAATGAGCAGTTCTTC. Its protein product is CASSPPGTGGNEQFF.

The sample holds a few counts of this clone. A far bigger clonotype differs at one base, so this is likely a read error. In the same sample, other DNA sequences code for this CDR3. The rearrangement joins TRBV11-2 to TRBJ2-5; 15 bases match TRBD2. With 5 bases clipped from V and 4 bases from J, the junction kept 8 bases outside the gene matches. From germline, CDR1 is SGHAT and CDR2 FQNNGV. The CDR3 covers 17 residues. The CDR3, as DNA: TGTGCCAGCAGCCAAGATGGACTAGCGGGGGGGGTAGAGACCCAGTACTTC. Translating gives CASSQDGLAGGVETQYF.

On this clone itself: One end of the junction is discordant with germline, which a read error may explain. This chain uses TRBV4-2 with TRBJ1-4; TRBD1 is a possible D gene (5 bases). The germline V gene encodes CDR1 LGHNA and CDR2 YNFKEQ. The CDR3 covers 15 residues. CDR3 residues: CASSKETAGNEKLFF. The CDR3 DNA follows: TGTGCCAGCAGCAAAGAGACAGCCGGCAATGAAAAACTGTTTTTT.

V usage is TRBV28 and J usage is TRBJ1-1; TRBD1 matches 8 bases. The germline V gene has CDR1 MDHEN and CDR2 SYDVKM. The J segment lost 9 bases and the V segment lost 5 bases, leaving 5 bases of the junction unmatched. This CDR3 spans 12 amino acids. CDR3 coding DNA: TGTGCCAGCAGTGGGACAGGTCGACAAGCTTTCTTT. Translation: CASSGTGRQAFF.

This clone has only a few counts. V and J are TRBV7-3 and TRBJ1-2; no clear D gene. The ends were cut back, 3 bases at V and 8 bases at J, with 19 bases in the middle. Germline-derived CDR1 and CDR2 are SGHTA and FQGTGA. This CDR3 is 15 amino acids long. The CDR3 DNA sequence: TGTGCCAGCAGCTTGGCGGCAGGAGGGTTTCTCGGCTACACCTTC. It is translated as CASSLAAGGFLGYTF.

This chain uses TRBV29-1 with TRBJ2-7; TRBD1 agrees at 9 bases. The germline V gene has CDR1 SQVTM and CDR2 ANQGSEA. V lost 5 bases to trimming and J lost 3 bases; unmatched junction nucleotides: 5. The CDR3 has 13 amino acids. CDR3: CSVRGTGIYEQYF. Written as DNA, the CDR3 is TGCAGCGTTCGGGGGACAGGGATCTACGAGCAGTACTTC.

The rearrangement links TRBV13 to TRBJ1-4; no clear D. Germline CDR1 PRHDT, CDR2 FYEKMQ (reference sequence). V was clipped by 3 bases and J by 3 bases, with 17 bases between them. CDR3 size: 17 residues. CDR3: CASSFQRLGEPNEKLFF. The CDR3, as DNA: TGTGCCAGCAGCTTCCAGAGACTCGGGGAGCCTAATGAAAAACTGTTTTTT.

About this clone itself: The junction departs from the called germline gene at one end, perhaps through a read error. The genes are TRBV4-1 and TRBJ2-4; a weak D match, TRBD2 (5 bases). This CDR3 spans 18 amino acids. Germline V gene sequence: CDR1 MGHRA, CDR2 YSYEKL. In nucleotides, the CDR3 is TGCGCCAGCAGCCAAGGGCCTAGCCGGGGTCCTTCCAAAAACAGTCAGTACTTC. Amino acid sequence: CASSQGPSRGPSKNSQYF.

This clone was seen a handful of times. The chain uses TRBV11-1 and TRBJ2-5, with D perhaps matching TRBD1 (6 bases). This CDR3 has 17 amino acids. Trimming removed 0 bases at V and 5 bases at J, with 19 bases between. CDR1 is SGHAT, CDR2 FQDESV, per germline (reference sequence). CDR3 sequence (DNA): TGTGCCAGCAGCTTAGCAAGAAGGGGCGGTAGGGGGGAGACCCAGTACTTC. It yields the protein CASSLARRGGRGETQYF. Based on the CDR3 plus reference TRBV11-1 and TRBJ2-5, the full variable domain is EAEVAQSPRYKITEKSQAVAFWCDPISGHATLYWYRQILGQGPELLVQFQDESVVDDSQLPKDRFSAERLKGVDSTLKIQPAELGDSAMYLCASSLARRGGRGETQYFGPGTRLLVL.

CDR3 DNA sequence: TGTGCCAGCAGCTTAGAAGATGGCGGGACAGATACGCAGTATTTT. It translates to CASSLEDGGTDTQYF. This rearrangement joins TRBV7-8 to TRBJ2-3; D might be TRBD2 (5 bases). Germline CDR1 reads SGHVS; CDR2 reads FQNEAQ. With 1 base removed from V and 3 bases from J, the gap between germline ends came to 11 bases. This CDR3 is 15 amino acids long. The full variable domain, its missing parts supplied by reference TRBV7-8 and TRBJ2-3, is GAGVSQSPRYKVAKRGQDVALRCDPISGHVSLFWYQQALGQGPEFLTYFQNEAQLDKSGLPSDRFFAERPEGSVSTLKIQRTQQEDSAVYLCASSLEDGGTDTQYFGPGTRLTVL.

This rearrangement joins TRBV5-1 to TRBJ2-3; D possibly corresponds to TRBD1 (5 bases). The V end was cut by 7 bases, the J end by 0 bases, with 15 bases between. The CDR3 runs to 15 residues. Germline CDR1 is SGHRS and CDR2 is YFSETQ. This CDR3 is CASQTDVTSTDTQYF. CDR3 DNA sequence: TGCGCCAGCCAGACAGACGTCACTAGCACAGATACGCAGTATTTT.

This clone has just a few counts. The chain uses TRBV2 and TRBJ1-1; 7 bases agree with TRBD1. V shed 10 bases, J shed 5 bases, and the junction held 4 bases outside the gene matches. CDR3 length: 11 residues. CDR1 is SNHLY, CDR2 FYNNEI, per germline. CDR3 bases: TGTGCCAACGACAGGGAAACTGAAGCTTTCTTT. Translated: CANDRETEAFF.

The V gene is TRBV2, the J gene TRBJ2-7; perhaps TRBD2 as D (5 bases). The germline V and J ends were trimmed by 8 bases and 3 bases, with 17 bases remaining between them. In germline, CDR1 is SNHLY, CDR2 FYNNEI. CDR3 length: 14 amino acids. This chain's CDR3 is CASEEQAVGYEQYF. The CDR3 bases are TGTGCCAGCGAAGAGCAAGCGGTGGGCTACGAGCAGTACTTC.

This clone was seen a handful of times. This rearrangement joins TRBV13 to TRBJ1-1; a weak D match, TRBD1 (6 bases). The CDR3 spans 13 residues. Between the trimmed V and J ends, which lost 4 bases and 3 bases, there was a span of 9 bases. CDR1 is PRHDT and CDR2 is FYEKMQ in the germline V gene (reference sequence). The CDR3 DNA follows: TGTGCCAGCAGCTGGGGGACACACACTGAAGCTTTCTTT. Translated, it gives CASSWGTHTEAFF.

In this sample, this clone turned up once. CDR3 amino acids: CASSLGLGEQYF. The CDR3 coding sequence is TGTGCCAGCAGCTTAGGTCTCGGAGAGCAGTACTTC. The chain combines TRBV7-6 with TRBJ2-5, with D unresolved. V shed 1 base and J shed 11 bases, with 11 bases lying between them. The CDR3 is 12 residues long. Germline V lookup: CDR1 SGHVS, CDR2 FNYEAQ.